Listed below are T cell receptor beta chains from one sample, sequenced in a study of shared clonotypes between healthy human individuals. The repertoire was sequenced with immunoSEQ multiplex PCR; TCRdb's copy has only in-frame clones and lacks some. The repertoire holds millions of clones, 93% seen once, with 0.3% to 0.4% in the top ten. The sample taken for sequencing was naive CD4+ T cells from PBMCs. These receptors were collected from a man younger than 35 in good health. Some clones in this sample may be carry-over from other donors' samples. Each CDR3 is given with its conserved first and last residue. A D gene is named only where the DNA matches it firmly. Rows may omit the clone size; those that give it use once, few, many or a size class.

V gene: TRBV5-1; J gene: TRBJ1-4; D gene: TRBD1; clone size: .; CDR3 DNA: TGCGCCAGCAGTTTGGAGGGGGCCGAGAATGAAAAACTGTTTTTT; CDR3 protein: CASSLEGAENEKLFF
V gene: TRBV25-1; J gene: TRBJ2-7; D gene: TRBD2; clone size: .; CDR3 DNA: TGTGCCAGCAGTGAGGGAGGGCGGCAGTACTTC; CDR3 protein: CASSEGGRQYF
V gene: TRBV18; J gene: TRBJ2-3; D gene: TRBD1; clone size: .; CDR3 DNA: TGTGCCAGCTCACCATTGACAGGGGGCACAGATACGCAGTATTTT; CDR3 protein: CASSPLTGGTDTQYF
V gene: TRBV5-1; J gene: TRBJ2-1; D gene: TRBD2; clone size: .; CDR3 DNA: TGCGCCAGCAGCTCTGGACTAGCGGAGAACTACAATGAGCAGTTCTTC; CDR3 protein: CASSSGLAENYNEQFF
V gene: TRBV29-1; J gene: TRBJ2-1; D gene: .; clone size: .; CDR3 DNA: TGCAGCGTTGAAAGGGCGGGTATGATCGATGAGCAGTTCTTC; CDR3 protein: CSVERAGMIDEQFF
V gene: TRBV11-2; J gene: TRBJ1-5; D gene: .; clone size: .; CDR3 DNA: TGTGCCAGCAGCTTTGGGGCAGGGCAGCCCCAGCATTTT; CDR3 protein: CASSFGAGQPQHF
V gene: TRBV30; J gene: TRBJ1-1; D gene: .; clone size: .; CDR3 DNA: TGTGCCTGGGGCGTGCGGGGGGCTTCTGAAGCTTTCTTT; CDR3 protein: CAWGVRGASEAFF
V gene: TRBV5-8; J gene: TRBJ2-5; D gene: .; clone size: .; CDR3 DNA: TGTGCCAGCAGCTTGCTCGTCCCCGCGAGACGAAGTGAGACCCAGTACTTC; CDR3 protein: CASSLLVPARRSETQYF
V gene: TRBV6-1; J gene: TRBJ1-3; D gene: .; clone size: .; CDR3 DNA: TGTGCCAGCAGTGAAGATATCCTGGCTCTTTCAGGAAACACCATATATTTT; CDR3 protein: CASSEDILALSGNTIYF
V gene: TRBV7-9; J gene: TRBJ2-3; D gene: .; clone size: once; CDR3 DNA: TGTGCCAGCAGCTTAGACTCCCGGGCAGATACGCAGTATTTT; CDR3 protein: CASSLDSRADTQYF
V gene: TRBV7-9; J gene: TRBJ2-2; D gene: TRBD2; clone size: .; CDR3 DNA: TGTGCCAGCAGCTTAAGGTCAGCGGGAGTGGCGAACACCGGGGAGCTGTTTTTT; CDR3 protein: CASSLRSAGVANTGELFF
V gene: TRBV18; J gene: TRBJ1-1; D gene: .; clone size: .; CDR3 DNA: TGTGCCAGCTCACCATGGGAAGGAGACACTGAAGCTTTCTTT; CDR3 protein: CASSPWEGDTEAFF
V gene: TRBV10-3; J gene: TRBJ1-4; D gene: .; clone size: .; CDR3 DNA: TGTGCCATCAGTGACCAGGGGCTGGGGGCTAATGAAAAACTGTTTTTT; CDR3 protein: CAISDQGLGANEKLFF
V gene: TRBV2; J gene: TRBJ2-5; D gene: .; clone size: .; CDR3 DNA: TGTGCCAGCAGTGAAATTACCGAAAAAGAGACCCAGTACTTC; CDR3 protein: CASSEITEKETQYF
V gene: TRBV5-4; J gene: TRBJ2-6; D gene: .; clone size: .; CDR3 DNA: TGTGCCAGCAGCTTCCTGGTCTCTGGGGCCAACGTCCTGACTTTC; CDR3 protein: CASSFLVSGANVLTF
V gene: TRBV28; J gene: TRBJ1-2; D gene: .; clone size: .; CDR3 DNA: TGTGCCAGCAGTATCACTCCTACCGGGACACGCTATGGCTACACCTTC; CDR3 protein: CASSITPTGTRYGYTF
V gene: TRBV28; J gene: TRBJ2-2; D gene: .; clone size: .; CDR3 DNA: TGTGCCAGCAGTTTAAGGGCCCTGAACACCGGGGAGCTGTTTTTT; CDR3 protein: CASSLRALNTGELFF
V gene: TRBV7-9; J gene: TRBJ1-1; D gene: .; clone size: few; CDR3 DNA: TGTGCCAGCAGCTTATTACGACACTCCAGTGAAGCTTTCTTT; CDR3 protein: CASSLLRHSSEAFF
V gene: TRBV6-1; J gene: TRBJ2-1; D gene: .; clone size: .; CDR3 DNA: TGTGCCAGCAGTGAATTCTTGAGAGCCCGGGACACCTACAATGAGCAGTTCTTC; CDR3 protein: CASSEFLRARDTYNEQFF
V gene: TRBV7-2; J gene: TRBJ1-1; D gene: .; clone size: .; CDR3 DNA: TGTGCCAGCAGTTTTCGACCGGGCCAGAACACTGAAGCTTTCTTT; CDR3 protein: CASSFRPGQNTEAFF
V gene: TRBV7-6; J gene: TRBJ2-1; D gene: TRBD2; clone size: .; CDR3 DNA: TGTGCCAGCAGCATCTCTAGCGGCTCCTACAATGAGCAGTTCTTC; CDR3 protein: CASSISSGSYNEQFF
V gene: TRBV28; J gene: TRBJ2-6; D gene: TRBD1; clone size: .; CDR3 DNA: TGTGCCAGCAAAAAGCCTCAGGGGGCCGACTGGGCCAACGTCCTGACTTTC; CDR3 protein: CASKKPQGADWANVLTF